The 13 T cell receptor beta chains below come from one sample, sequenced in a study of cytomegalovirus exposure and HLA in healthy donors. The PCR employed 60 Vbeta primers together with 13 Jbeta primers. This table comes from immunoSEQ multiplex PCR, and its TCRdb copy is limited to in-frame clones, with some not included. The table records about 230,000 clones, about 85% of them present only once. Material: PBMCs. The source of these receptors is a human donor in good health.

J is TRBJ2-1 and V is TRBV12-5; 11 positions match TRBD2. V lost 6 bases to trimming and J lost 0 bases; unmatched junction nucleotides: 13. The germline CDR1 and CDR2 sequences are LGHNT and FRNRAP. The CDR3 length is 19 residues. The CDR3: CASGTTPLAGASSYNEQFF. CDR3 in DNA: TGTGCTAGTGGCACAACTCCACTAGCGGGAGCTAGCTCCTACAATGAGCAGTTCTTC.

The gene calls are TRBV4-1 and TRBJ1-5, with 7 bases aligning to TRBD1. Germline CDR1 is MGHRA and CDR2 is YSYEKL. V lost 0 bases to trimming and J lost 0 bases; unmatched junction nucleotides: 8. The CDR3 contains 18 residues. The CDR3 nucleotides are TGCGCCAGCAGCCAAGATCTTTACAGGGGCTATAGCAATCAGCCCCAGCATTTT. Its translation is CASSQDLYRGYSNQPQHF.

The rearrangement links TRBV5-4 to TRBJ2-7; 13 bases are a match to TRBD2. CDR3 length: 17 residues. CDR1 and CDR2 from the germline V gene are SGHNT and YYREEE (reference sequence). V dropped 4 bases and J dropped 2; count of bases not matched to a gene: 9. The CDR3 spells CASSPVGTSGAPYEQYF. The CDR3, as DNA: TGTGCCAGCAGCCCGGTGGGGACTAGCGGGGCCCCCTACGAGCAGTACTTC.

This sequence joins TRBV15 and TRBJ2-5; 12 bases align to TRBD1. V trimming: 2 bases; J trimming: 4 bases; junction bases outside the gene matches: 5. This CDR3 has 16 amino acids. Germline values: CDR1 LNHNV, CDR2 YYDKDF (reference sequence). Here the CDR3 reads CATSRPGTGGGETQYF. CDR3 DNA sequence: TGTGCCACCAGCAGACCAGGGACAGGGGGCGGAGAGACCCAGTACTTC.

This clone has just one count. The CDR3 region has the DNA TGCGCCAGCAGCCCGGTGGGACTACTCGAGCAGTTCTTC. It translates to CASSPVGLLEQFF. V is TRBV5-1 and J is TRBJ2-1, with TRBD2 matching 7 bases. Germline V gene data show CDR1 as SGHRS and CDR2 as YFSETQ. This CDR3 region has 13 residues. Trimming at V came to 4 bases and at J to 10 bases, leaving 8 bases not matched to a gene. Looking up the rest from reference TRBV5-1 and TRBJ2-1 gives the full variable domain: KAGVTQTPRYLIKTRGQQVTLSCSPISGHRSVSWYQQTPGQGLQFLFEYFSETQRNKGNFPGRFSGRQFSNSRSEMNVSTLELGDSALYLCASSPVGLLEQFFGPGTRLTVL.

The chain is built from TRBV6-5 and TRBJ2-7; the match to TRBD2 covers 14 bases. The CDR3 runs 14 residues. The germline V gene encodes CDR1 MNHEY and CDR2 SVGAGI. J lost 4 bases, V lost 6 bases, and 2 bases had no gene match. The CDR3 loop is CASSGTSGSYEQYF. The DNA for the CDR3 is TGTGCCAGCAGCGGGACTAGCGGGAGTTACGAGCAGTACTTC.

The chain joins TRBV7-9 to TRBJ1-2, with 8 bases matching TRBD1. This CDR3 spans 14 amino acids. V shed 6 bases, J shed 4 bases, and the junction held 7 bases outside the gene matches. Per the germline V gene, CDR1 is SEHNR and CDR2 is FQNEAQ (reference sequence). CDR3: CASSPDRVGYGYTF. Here the CDR3 DNA reads TGTGCCAGCAGTCCGGACAGGGTCGGCTATGGCTACACCTTC.

The V gene is TRBV27, the J gene TRBJ1-2; no clear D. V gave up 0 bases and J gave up 4 bases, with 12 bases separating them. The CDR3 sequence is 15 residues long. CDR1 is MNHEY and CDR2 is SMNVEV in the germline V gene (reference sequence). This CDR3 is CASSLSGSRIYGYTF. The DNA of the CDR3 is TGTGCCAGCAGTTTATCGGGCAGCCGCATCTATGGCTACACCTTC.

This clone was seen once. J is TRBJ2-5 and V is TRBV28; 13 bases align to TRBD2. Trimming cost V 5 bases and J 4 bases; bases outside gene matches: 10. There are 17 residues in the CDR3. Germline CDR1 and CDR2: MDHEN and SYDVKM. The CDR3 loop reads CASSHRTSGSRIETQYF. The CDR3 nucleotides read TGTGCCAGCAGTCACCGGACTAGCGGGAGTAGGATAGAGACCCAGTACTTC.

This rearrangement joins TRBV4-3 to TRBJ1-1; 10 bases align to TRBD1. The CDR3 runs 15 residues. CDR1 and CDR2 (germline): LGHNA, YSLEER. V shed 0 bases, J shed 7 bases, and the junction held 5 bases outside the gene matches. The CDR3 bases are TGCGCCAGCAGCCAAGATCGGACAGGGGGAGTTGAAGCTTTCTTT. Translating gives CASSQDRTGGVEAFF.

The chain is built from TRBV7-9 and TRBJ2-3, with TRBD2 identical over 9 bases. V lost 5 bases to trimming and J lost 5 bases; unmatched junction nucleotides: 8. The germline gives CDR1 SEHNR, CDR2 FQNEAQ (reference sequence). CDR3 size: 15 residues. The CDR3 DNA reads as TGTGCCAGCAGCAGACTAGCGGTACCACTAGATACGCAGTATTTT. Its protein is CASSRLAVPLDTQYF.

V and J are TRBV7-9 and TRBJ2-2; tentatively, D is TRBD1 (6 bases). Trimming took off 5 bases at V and 6 bases at J, with 16 bases between the two ends. The CDR3 extends over 15 amino acids. The V gene's germline CDR1 is SEHNR and CDR2 FQNEAQ (reference sequence). The DNA for the CDR3 is TGTGCCAGCAGCGCTCCCTACGGGACATCCGGGGAGCTGTTTTTT. This gives the protein CASSAPYGTSGELFF. The whole variable domain, filled in from reference TRBV7-9 and TRBJ2-2, reads DTGVSQNPRHKITKRGQNVTFRCDPISEHNRLYWYRQTLGQGPEFLTYFQNEAQLEKSRLLSDRFSAERPKGSFSTLEIQRTEQGDSAMYLCASSAPYGTSGELFFGEGSRLTVL.

This clone was seen once. V is TRBV27 and J is TRBJ1-5, with no clear D. The CDR3 is 12 residues long. Between the trimmed V and J ends, which lost 5 bases and 3 bases, there was a span of 5 bases. Looked up from germline, CDR1 is MNHEY and CDR2 is SMNVEV (reference sequence). CDR3 region: CASSTNNQPQHF. DNA for the CDR3: TGTGCCAGCAGTACAAACAATCAGCCCCAGCATTTT.